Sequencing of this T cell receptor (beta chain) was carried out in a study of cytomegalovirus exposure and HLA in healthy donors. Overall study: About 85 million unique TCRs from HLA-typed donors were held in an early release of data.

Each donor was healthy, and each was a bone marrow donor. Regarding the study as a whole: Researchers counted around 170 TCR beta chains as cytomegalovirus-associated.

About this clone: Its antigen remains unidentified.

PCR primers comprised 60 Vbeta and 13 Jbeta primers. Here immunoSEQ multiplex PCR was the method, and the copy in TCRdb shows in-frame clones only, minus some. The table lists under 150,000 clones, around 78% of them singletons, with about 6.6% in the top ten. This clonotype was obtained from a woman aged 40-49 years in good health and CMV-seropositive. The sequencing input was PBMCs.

The CDR3 DNA follows: TGTGCCATCAGTGAAGCGGCCGGGGAGCTGTTTTTT. This encodes CAISEAAGELFF. The rearrangement uses TRBV10-3 and TRBJ2-2; maybe TRBD2 (5 bases). V lost 3 bases and J 6 bases, leaving 5 bases between the germline ends. The CDR3 loop spans 12 amino acids. Germline CDR1 reads ENHRY; CDR2 reads SYGVKD.